This T cell receptor beta chain stems from a study of T cell changes during pregnancy in multiple sclerosis. TCRdb's table, derived via immunoSEQ multiplex PCR, lists solely in-frame clones and lacks some. The sample records around 100,000 clones, around 91% being singletons. This clone showed up just a few times. The CDR3 is made up of 13 amino acids. V shed 1 base and J shed 6 bases, with 7 bases lying between them. Germline assignment: CDR1 SGHDN and CDR2 FVKESK. The genes are TRBV14 and TRBJ2-1; tentative D call: TRBD1 (5 bases). The clonotype was recovered from a female donor with multiple sclerosis, enrolled in a pregnancy study. The specimen was peripheral blood, collected after pregnancy. This chain's CDR3 is CASSQVGANEQFF. CDR3 in DNA: TGTGCCAGCAGCCAAGTAGGGGCCAATGAGCAGTTCTTC. Full variable domain (remainder filled in from reference TRBV14 and TRBJ2-1): EAGVTQFPSHSVIEKGQTVTLRCDPISGHDNLYWYRRVMGKEIKFLLHFVKESKQDESGMPNNRFLAERTGGTYSTLKVQPAELEDSGVYFCASSQVGANEQFFGPGTRLTVL.